This TCR beta chain was retrieved from a study of blood T cell repertoires in COVID-19. Background on the study: Italy, Spain and the United States were the sources of the convalescent and acute COVID-19 samples. Nucleic acid was either cDNA or gDNA, and it came from T cells, B-cell-depleted T cells, or PBMCs.

Source study methods: Counts of nucleated cells, estimated from reference gene primer amplification, were obtained. Sequencing was performed with immunoSEQ multiplex PCR; in TCRdb, only in-frame clones are kept and a portion is missing. V, J and clone size are taken as reported in that table, and D and trimming were inferred from the DNA itself. The table includes under 120,000 clones, roughly nine tenths detected once. The trim removed 2 bases at V and 6 bases at J, leaving 4 bases unmatched. CDR3 length equals 14 residues. Germline lookup yields CDR1 LNHDA and CDR2 SQIVND (reference sequence). The origin of this receptor is an elderly woman with acute or convalescent COVID-19. The chain carries TRBV19 and TRBJ2-1; 7 bases fit TRBD1. Material: peripheral blood. Here the CDR3 DNA reads TGTGCCAGTAGTATAACAGGGGCGCTCAATGAGCAGTTCTTC. Translated: CASSITGALNEQFF.